These T cell receptor beta chains were read from a single sample in a study of ipilimumab plus nivolumab after autologous stem cell transplantation. TCRdb's table, derived via immunoSEQ multiplex PCR, lists solely in-frame clones and lacks some. The repertoire holds just over 40,000 clones, with about 92% as singletons. The sequencing here drew on PBMCs, taken in a trial of ipilimumab plus nivolumab as post-transplant consolidation. Receptors originate from a male donor with multiple myeloma. Both conserved end residues are part of each CDR3. The D gene is left open where the match is weak. Size is omitted from some rows. Given values are once, few, many or a class for expanded clones.

>.|TRBV30|TRBJ1-1|.
TGTGCCTGGGAATTTGGGGGGGGAAGGAATGAAGCTTTCTTT
CAWEFGGGRNEAFF
>.|TRBV4-3|TRBJ2-7|.
TGCGCCAGCAGCCCCTCATTAGCGCGAGCCTACGAGCAGTACTTC
CASSPSLARAYEQYF
>.|TRBV28|TRBJ2-5|.
TGTGCCAGCAGTTCTACTAGCAGCGCGGAGACCCAGTACTTC
CASSSTSSAETQYF
>.|TRBV6-5|TRBJ2-7|.
TGTGCCAGCGGCTACGAGCAGTACTTC
CASGYEQYF
>TRBD2|TRBV6-6|TRBJ2-5|.
TGTGCCAGCTCTGGCGGGGGGGCTAGGGTGAAAGAGACCCAGTACTTC
CASSGGGARVKETQYF
>TRBD2|TRBV4-3|TRBJ2-3|.
TGCGCCAGCAGCCAAGGGGCCTCCGTAGCGGGGGGGACAGATACGCAGTATTTT
CASSQGASVAGGTDTQYF
>TRBD1|TRBV5-5|TRBJ1-2|.
TGTGCCAGCAGCCACGGGACAGGGGTCTATGGCTACACCTTC
CASSHGTGVYGYTF
>TRBD1|TRBV10-3|TRBJ2-2|.
TGTGCCATCGGGACAGGGGAGGGCACCGGGGAGCTGTTTTTT
CAIGTGEGTGELFF
>.|TRBV5-4|TRBJ1-3|.
TGTGCCAGCAGCTTGCGGGGTGCTGGAAACACCATATATTTT
CASSLRGAGNTIYF
>TRBD1|TRBV27|TRBJ1-3|.
TGTGCCAGCAGTTTCACGACAGGGCCTGGAAACACCATATATTTT
CASSFTTGPGNTIYF
>.|TRBV20-1|TRBJ2-7|.
TGCAGTGCCAGATCCTCCTACGAGCAGTACTTC
CSARSSYEQYF
>TRBD1|TRBV6-5|TRBJ1-2|.
TGTGCCAGCAGATTGGACAGGGGAGGCGGCTACACCTTC
CASRLDRGGGYTF
>.|TRBV9|TRBJ2-3|.
TGTGCCAGCAGCGTAGAAGCTTATAGCACAGATACGCAGTATTTT
CASSVEAYSTDTQYF
>TRBD1|TRBV19|TRBJ1-2|.
TGTGCCAGTGACCATTACAGGGGAGATGATGGCTACACCTTC
CASDHYRGDDGYTF
>TRBD1|TRBV2|TRBJ2-5|.
TGTGCCAGCAGTAAGGACAGGGAAGAGACCCAGTACTTC
CASSKDREETQYF
>TRBD1|TRBV19|TRBJ2-3|once
TGTGCCAGTAGTGACAGGGGGCAGGGGGATACGCAGTATTTT
CASSDRGQGDTQYF
>TRBD1|TRBV7-6|TRBJ1-2|.
TGTGCCAGCAGCTTAGACGGGACAGGGGACTATGGCTACACCTTC
CASSLDGTGDYGYTF
>.|TRBV5-6|TRBJ2-7|.
TGTGCCAGCAGCAACTTAGGGGACTACGAGCAGTACTTC
CASSNLGDYEQYF
>TRBD2|TRBV7-2|TRBJ2-3|once
TGTGCCAGCAGCTCTAGCGGGGGCACAGATACGCAGTATTTT
CASSSSGGTDTQYF
>TRBD2|TRBV9|TRBJ2-2|.
TGTGCCAGCAGCGTCGGGGGGGCGTCTACCGGGGAGCTGTTTTTT
CASSVGGASTGELFF
>.|TRBV7-2|TRBJ2-2|once
TGTGCCAGCAGCTTATGGGCCACGGCGAACACCGGGGAGCTGTTTTTT
CASSLWATANTGELFF
>TRBD2|TRBV27|TRBJ2-7|.
TGTGCCAGCAGTCCGCCGGGACTAGCGGCGCAGTACTTC
CASSPPGLAAQYF
>.|TRBV28|TRBJ2-3|.
TGTGCCAGCAGTTTGGAGGCGGGGAGACCCCGCACAGATACGCAGTATTTT
CASSLEAGRPRTDTQYF
>.|TRBV25-1|TRBJ1-5|.
TGTGCCAGCAGTGAGCTGGGGGGCCATAGCAATCAGCCCCAGCATTTT
CASSELGGHSNQPQHF
>TRBD2|TRBV7-2|TRBJ2-1|.
TGTGCCAGCAGCCTTTCGACTAGCGGGGGACTGGAGCAGTTCTTC
CASSLSTSGGLEQFF
>TRBD1|TRBV7-3|TRBJ2-5|.
TGTGCCAGCAGCTCGACAGGGAAGGCCCAGTACTTC
CASSSTGKAQYF
>.|TRBV7-2|TRBJ1-1|.
TGTGCCAGCAGCCGGTTGGGGGAGGTGTCGGGTGAAGCTTTCTTT
CASSRLGEVSGEAFF
>TRBD1|TRBV19|TRBJ1-2|.
TGTGCCAGTAGTAGGACTCCCCCGGGACAGAAACGGGTCCAGGGCTACACCTTC
CASSRTPPGQKRVQGYTF
>TRBD1|TRBV7-2|TRBJ2-1|once
TGTGCCAGCAGCTTAGTGGGGACAGCCGTTGAGCAGTTCTTC
CASSLVGTAVEQFF
>.|TRBV19|TRBJ2-1|.
TGTGCCAGTAGTACAAGGACGGTGCTAAGCTCCTACAATGAGCAGTTCTTC
CASSTRTVLSSYNEQFF
>TRBD1|TRBV11-2|TRBJ2-2|.
TGTGCCAGCAGCTTAGGGGACAGATACACCGGGGAGCTGTTTTTT
CASSLGDRYTGELFF
>.|TRBV2|TRBJ2-1|.
TGTGCCAGCAGTGAGAGGGCCCGGAGGGAGCAGTTCTTC
CASSERARREQFF
>TRBD1|TRBV6-5|TRBJ1-5|.
TGTGCCAGCAGTTACCACGACAGGGCCAATCAGCCCCAGCATTTT
CASSYHDRANQPQHF
>.|TRBV15|TRBJ2-1|.
TGTGCCACCAGCAGAGTACAGAGAGATTACAATGAGCAGTTCTTC
CATSRVQRDYNEQFF
>TRBD1|TRBV6-1|TRBJ2-1|.
TGTGCCAGCAGGCTCTCCGGGACAGACGAGCAGTTCTTC
CASRLSGTDEQFF
>TRBD1|TRBV7-2|TRBJ2-3|.
TGTGCCAGCACTCGGGACAGCACTAGCACAGATACGCAGTATTTT
CASTRDSTSTDTQYF
>.|TRBV7-2|TRBJ2-3|.
TGTGCCAGCAGCTTAATTCCAGATACGCAGTATTTT
CASSLIPDTQYF
>.|TRBV5-6|TRBJ2-2|once
TGTGCCAGCAGCTTCCGGACTCGGGCCGGGGAGCTGTTTTTT
CASSFRTRAGELFF
>TRBD1|TRBV29-1|TRBJ1-2|.
TGCAGCGTAAAGGACAGGGAAAGCTACACCTTC
CSVKDRESYTF
>.|TRBV28|TRBJ1-4|.
TGTGCCACCTCTCCGGGGGATGCAACTAATGAAAAACTGTTTTTT
CATSPGDATNEKLFF
>.|TRBV7-2|TRBJ2-3|.
TGTGCCAGCAGCCCGCACGGGGGGCCTAGCACAGATACGCAGTATTTT
CASSPHGGPSTDTQYF
>TRBD1|TRBV27|TRBJ1-2|.
TGTGCCAGTAGCAGTTTATCAGGGGGTTTTAGCTACACCTTC
CASSSLSGGFSYTF
>.|TRBV18|TRBJ1-4|.
TGTGCCAGCCGAAGAGACGATGAAAAACTGTTTTTT
CASRRDDEKLFF
>.|TRBV7-9|TRBJ2-7|.
TGTGCCAGCAGCTTAGAGGGCAGGGTCTACGAGCAGTACTTC
CASSLEGRVYEQYF
>TRBD2|TRBV7-2|TRBJ2-7|.
TGTGCCAGCAGCTTAGACGGGGGGGCCTACGAGCAGTACTTC
CASSLDGGAYEQYF
>.|TRBV5-3|TRBJ1-3|.
TGTGCCAGAAGCTTTACGACAGGCCACATCTCTGGAAACACCATATATTTT
CARSFTTGHISGNTIYF
>TRBD1|TRBV5-4|TRBJ1-6|.
TGTGCCAGCAGCTCGGGACAGCTCCGTAATTCACCCCTCCACTTT
CASSSGQLRNSPLHF
>.|TRBV19|TRBJ1-4|.
TGTGCCAGTAGTCTTCCGGGGTTCGATGAAAAACTGTTTTTT
CASSLPGFDEKLFF
>.|TRBV5-5|TRBJ2-7|.
TGTGCCAACCTAGGGGCGGATCACTCCTACGAGCAGTACTTC
CANLGADHSYEQYF
>.|TRBV7-3|TRBJ2-7|.
TGTGCCAGCAGCCCCTATAGGGTCTACTACGAGCAGTACTTC
CASSPYRVYYEQYF
>TRBD1|TRBV19|TRBJ2-7|.
TGTGCCAGTAGTATTGGGTTCGGGACAGGGGACGAGCAGTACTTC
CASSIGFGTGDEQYF
>TRBD1|TRBV13|TRBJ1-2|.
TGTGCCAGCAGCCCCAGGACAGGGGGCTTTGGCTACACCTTC
CASSPRTGGFGYTF
>.|TRBV7-9|TRBJ1-1|once
TGTGCCAGCAGCTTGCTAGGGAACACTGAAGCTTTCTTT
CASSLLGNTEAFF
>.|TRBV7-2|TRBJ2-7|.
TGTGCCAGCAGACAAAATGGCCGGACCTACGAGCAGTACTTC
CASRQNGRTYEQYF
>.|TRBV12-1|TRBJ2-5|.
TGTGCCAGCAGCTCCCAAACAGGGGCCGACCAAGAGACCCAGTACTTC
CASSSQTGADQETQYF